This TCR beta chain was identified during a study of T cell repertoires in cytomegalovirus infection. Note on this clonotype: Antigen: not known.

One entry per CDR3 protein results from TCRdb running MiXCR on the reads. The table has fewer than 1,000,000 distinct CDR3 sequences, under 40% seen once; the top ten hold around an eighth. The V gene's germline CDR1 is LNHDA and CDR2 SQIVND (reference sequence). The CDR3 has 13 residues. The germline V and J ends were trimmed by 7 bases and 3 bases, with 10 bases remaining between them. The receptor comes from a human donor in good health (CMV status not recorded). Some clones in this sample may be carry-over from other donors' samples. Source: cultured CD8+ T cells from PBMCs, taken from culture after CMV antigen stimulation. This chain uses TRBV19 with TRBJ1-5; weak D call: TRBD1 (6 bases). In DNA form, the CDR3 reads TGTGCCAGTATCGGACAGTCCAATCAGCCCCAGCATTTT. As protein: CASIGQSNQPQHF.